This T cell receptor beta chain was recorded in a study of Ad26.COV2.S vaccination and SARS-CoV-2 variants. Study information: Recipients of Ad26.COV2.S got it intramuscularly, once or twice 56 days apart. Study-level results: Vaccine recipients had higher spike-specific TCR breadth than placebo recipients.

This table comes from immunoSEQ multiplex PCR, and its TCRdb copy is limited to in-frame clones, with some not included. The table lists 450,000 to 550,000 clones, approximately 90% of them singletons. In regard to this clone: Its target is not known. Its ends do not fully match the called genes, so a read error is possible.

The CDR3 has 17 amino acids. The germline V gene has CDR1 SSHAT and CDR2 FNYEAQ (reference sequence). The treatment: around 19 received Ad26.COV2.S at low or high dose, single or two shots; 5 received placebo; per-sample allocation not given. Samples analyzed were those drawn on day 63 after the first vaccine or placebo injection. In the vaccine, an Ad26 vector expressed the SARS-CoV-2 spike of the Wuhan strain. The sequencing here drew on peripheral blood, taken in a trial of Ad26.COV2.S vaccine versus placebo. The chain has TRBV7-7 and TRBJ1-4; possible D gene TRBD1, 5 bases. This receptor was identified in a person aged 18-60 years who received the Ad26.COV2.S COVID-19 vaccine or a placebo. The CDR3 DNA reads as TGTGCTAGCAGCTCCGAGGCAGGGAAAGCGCCTAATGAAAAACTGTTTTTT. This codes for CASSSEAGKAPNEKLFF.